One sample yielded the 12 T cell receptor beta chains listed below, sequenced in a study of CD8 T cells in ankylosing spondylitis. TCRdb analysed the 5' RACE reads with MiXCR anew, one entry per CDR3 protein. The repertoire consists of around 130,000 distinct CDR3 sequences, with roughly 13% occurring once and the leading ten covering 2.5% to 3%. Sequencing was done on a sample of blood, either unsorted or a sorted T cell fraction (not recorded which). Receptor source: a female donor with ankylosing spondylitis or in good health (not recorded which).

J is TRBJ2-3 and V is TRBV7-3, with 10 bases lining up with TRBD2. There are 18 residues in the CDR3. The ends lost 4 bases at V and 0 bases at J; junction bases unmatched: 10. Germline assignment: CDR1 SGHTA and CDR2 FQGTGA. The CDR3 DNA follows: TGTGCCAGCAGCTCAGGACTAGCGGTGCCGTCTAGCACAGATACGCAGTATTTT. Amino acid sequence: CASSSGLAVPSSTDTQYF.

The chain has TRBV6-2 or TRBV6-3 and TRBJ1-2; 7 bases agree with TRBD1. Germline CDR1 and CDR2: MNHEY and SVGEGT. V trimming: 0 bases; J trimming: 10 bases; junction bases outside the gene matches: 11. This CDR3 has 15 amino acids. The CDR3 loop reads CASSYSGGDSSDYTF. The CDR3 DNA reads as TGTGCCAGCAGTTACTCAGGAGGGGACAGTTCGGACTACACCTTC.

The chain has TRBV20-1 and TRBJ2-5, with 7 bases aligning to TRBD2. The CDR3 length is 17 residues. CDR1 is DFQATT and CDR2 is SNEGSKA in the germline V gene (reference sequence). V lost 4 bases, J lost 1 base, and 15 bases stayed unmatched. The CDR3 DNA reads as TGCAGTGCTAAAATCCCCGGTGGGGGAGGGCTCCAAGAGACCCAGTACTTC. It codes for CSAKIPGGGGLQETQYF.

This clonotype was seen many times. This chain's CDR3 is CSNQPQHF. The CDR3 coding sequence is TGTAGCAATCAGCCCCAGCATTTT. J is TRBJ1-5 and V is TRBV15, with D uncertain. Germline CDR1 reads LNHNV; CDR2 reads YYDKDF (reference sequence). The CDR3 is made up of 8 amino acids. Full variable domain (missing parts from reference TRBV15 and TRBJ1-5): DAMVIQNPRYQVTQFGKPVTLSCSQTLNHNVMYWYQQKSSQAPKLLFHYYDKDFNNEADTPDNFQSRRPNTSFCFLDIRSPGLGDTAMYLCSNQPQHFGDGTRLSIL.

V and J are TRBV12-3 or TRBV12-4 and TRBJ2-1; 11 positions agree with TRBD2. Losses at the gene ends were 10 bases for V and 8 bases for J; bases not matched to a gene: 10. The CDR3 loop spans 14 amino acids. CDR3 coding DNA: TGTGCCAACAGAGTAGCGGGGGGGAGTCATGAGCAGTTCTTC. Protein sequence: CANRVAGGSHEQFF.

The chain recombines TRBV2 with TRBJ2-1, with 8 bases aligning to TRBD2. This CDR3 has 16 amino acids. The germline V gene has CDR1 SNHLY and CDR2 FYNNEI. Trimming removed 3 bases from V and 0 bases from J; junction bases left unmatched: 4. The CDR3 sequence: CASSEEAGGSYNEQFF. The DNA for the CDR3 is TGTGCCAGCAGTGAGGAGGCGGGAGGCTCCTACAATGAGCAGTTCTTC.

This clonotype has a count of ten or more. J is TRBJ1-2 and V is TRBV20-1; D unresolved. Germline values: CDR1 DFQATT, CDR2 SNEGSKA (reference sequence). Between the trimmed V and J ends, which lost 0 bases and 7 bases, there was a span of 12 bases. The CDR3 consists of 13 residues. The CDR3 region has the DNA TGCAGTGCTAGAGATGCTCTAACGATTGGCTACACCTTC. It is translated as CSARDALTIGYTF.

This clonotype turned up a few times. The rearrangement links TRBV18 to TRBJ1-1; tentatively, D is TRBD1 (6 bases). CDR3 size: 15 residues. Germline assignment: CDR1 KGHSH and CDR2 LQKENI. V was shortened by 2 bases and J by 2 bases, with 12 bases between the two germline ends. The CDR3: CASSPTGWANTEAFF. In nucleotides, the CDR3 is TGTGCCAGCTCACCAACAGGGTGGGCCAACACTGAAGCTTTCTTT.

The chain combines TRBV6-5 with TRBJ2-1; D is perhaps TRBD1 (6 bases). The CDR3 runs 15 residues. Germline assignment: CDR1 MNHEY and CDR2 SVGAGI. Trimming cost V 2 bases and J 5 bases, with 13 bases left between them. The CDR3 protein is CASSYQGTGNNEQFF. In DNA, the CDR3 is TGTGCCAGCAGTTACCAGGGTACAGGGAACAATGAGCAGTTCTTC.

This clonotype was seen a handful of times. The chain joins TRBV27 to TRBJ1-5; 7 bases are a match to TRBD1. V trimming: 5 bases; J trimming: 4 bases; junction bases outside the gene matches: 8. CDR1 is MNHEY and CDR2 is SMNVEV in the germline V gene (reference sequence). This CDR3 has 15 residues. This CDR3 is CASSREGQLNQPQHF. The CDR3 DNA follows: TGTGCCAGCAGTAGAGAGGGACAGTTGAATCAGCCCCAGCATTTT.

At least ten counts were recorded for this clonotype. As DNA, the CDR3 is TGCGCCAGCAGGTCCGGGCAGGGGACTAATTCACCCCTCCACTTT. It specifies CASRSGQGTNSPLHF. The chain employs TRBV5-1 and TRBJ1-6; D is possibly TRBD1 (6 bases). CDR1 SGHRS and CDR2 YFSETQ come from the germline V gene. The CDR3 is made up of 15 amino acids. The V gene lost 5 bases and the J gene lost 6 bases, with 15 bases spanning the gap.

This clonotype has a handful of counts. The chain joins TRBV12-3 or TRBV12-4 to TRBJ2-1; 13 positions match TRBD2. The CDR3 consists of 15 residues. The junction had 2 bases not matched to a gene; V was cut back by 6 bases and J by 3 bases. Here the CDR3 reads CASRRTSGGYNEQFF. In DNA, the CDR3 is TGTGCCAGCAGAAGGACTAGCGGGGGCTACAATGAGCAGTTCTTC.